Listed here are 18 T cell receptor beta chains from one sample, sequenced in a study of cytomegalovirus exposure and HLA in healthy donors. PCR used 60 Vbeta primers and 13 Jbeta primers. Assay: immunoSEQ multiplex PCR; the TCRdb copy retains only in-frame clones and omits some. The sample shows more than 150,000 clones, around 80% of them seen only once. The sequenced sample was PBMCs. These receptors were taken from a woman in her thirties or forties in good health and CMV-seropositive.

The J gene is TRBJ1-3, the V gene TRBV7-8, with a tentative D call TRBD1 (5 bases). The CDR3 is 18 residues long. The V end was cut by 1 base, the J end by 0 bases, with 16 bases between. Germline lookup yields CDR1 SGHVS and CDR2 FQNEAQ. Here the CDR3 reads CASSLGGIVMYSGNTIYF. The CDR3 DNA follows: TGTGCCAGCAGCTTAGGGGGCATAGTGATGTACTCTGGAAACACCATATATTTT. The entire variable domain, with the rest obtained from reference TRBV7-8 and TRBJ1-3, is as follows: GAGVSQSPRYKVAKRGQDVALRCDPISGHVSLFWYQQALGQGPEFLTYFQNEAQLDKSGLPSDRFFAERPEGSVSTLKIQRTQQEDSAVYLCASSLGGIVMYSGNTIYFGEGSWLTVV.

CDR3 residues: CASSFGVPSTDTQYF. For the CDR3, the DNA is TGTGCCAGCAGCTTCGGAGTCCCTAGCACAGATACGCAGTATTTT. The V call is TRBV11-2, the J call TRBJ2-3; D call uncertain. CDR1 is SGHAT and CDR2 is FQNNGV in the germline V gene. The length of the CDR3 is 15 residues. The V gene lost 3 bases and the J gene lost 0 bases, with 10 bases spanning the gap.

This clone was counted once. J is TRBJ2-5 and V is TRBV5-1, with TRBD2 matching 9 bases. With 2 bases clipped from V and 4 bases from J, the junction kept 0 bases outside the gene matches. The CDR3 is made up of 13 amino acids. Per the germline V gene, CDR1 is SGHRS and CDR2 is YFSETQ. The CDR3 DNA reads TGCGCCAGCAGCTTTAGCGGGGGAGAGACCCAGTACTTC. Translating it yields CASSFSGGETQYF.

V and J are TRBV6-5 and TRBJ2-7; TRBD2 agrees at 10 bases. The CDR3 extends over 16 amino acids. The J segment lost 4 bases and the V segment lost 2 bases, leaving 8 bases of the junction unmatched. Germline-derived CDR1 and CDR2 are MNHEY and SVGAGI. The CDR3 loop reads CASSYALAGAPYEQYF. In DNA form, the CDR3 reads TGTGCCAGCAGTTACGCTCTAGCGGGGGCCCCATACGAGCAGTACTTC.

This chain connects TRBV5-6 to TRBJ2-3, with TRBD1 identical over 11 bases. Losses at the gene ends were 2 bases for V and 5 bases for J; bases not matched to a gene: 10. The CDR3 extends over 17 amino acids. From germline, CDR1 is SGHDT and CDR2 YYEEEE. CDR3 protein: CASSFTGQGALIDTQYF. The DNA of the CDR3 is TGTGCCAGCAGCTTTACAGGACAGGGGGCGTTAATAGATACGCAGTATTTT.

The V and J genes are TRBV19 and TRBJ2-7, with a tentative D call TRBD2 (5 bases). The CDR3 length is 14 residues. V lost 6 bases and J lost 4, with 16 bases in between. CDR1 and CDR2 (germline): LNHDA, SQIVND (reference sequence). As DNA, the CDR3 is TGTGCCAGTAGCCATAATCTAGCTTCGTACGAGCAGTACTTC. Its protein is CASSHNLASYEQYF.

This clone showed up just once. The V and J genes are TRBV9 and TRBJ1-4, with 7 bases aligning to TRBD1. The CDR3 spans 18 residues. V gave up 0 bases and J gave up 5 bases; unmatched junction bases: 13. Per germline, CDR1 SGDLS and CDR2 YYNGEE. The CDR3 here is CASSVGSRPGTDNEKLFF. The DNA of the CDR3 is TGTGCCAGCAGCGTAGGGTCCAGGCCCGGGACAGACAATGAAAAACTGTTTTTT.

The chain has TRBV2 and TRBJ2-5; 7 positions match TRBD2. Unmatched junction bases numbered 10, after V lost 7 bases and J lost 2 bases. Germline lookup yields CDR1 SNHLY and CDR2 FYNNEI. The CDR3 has 15 residues. This CDR3 is CASTGPAGLQETQYF. CDR3 nucleotides: TGTGCCAGCACTGGTCCAGCGGGGTTACAAGAGACCCAGTACTTC. The variable domain in full, completed from reference TRBV2 and TRBJ2-5, reads EPEVTQTPSHQVTQMGQEVILRCVPISNHLYFYWYRQILGQKVEFLVSFYNNEISEKSEIFDDQFSVERPDGSNFTLKIRSTKLEDSAMYFCASTGPAGLQETQYFGPGTRLLVL.

The chain recombines TRBV7-8 with TRBJ1-1; D is unresolved. CDR1 and CDR2 (germline): SGHVS, FQNEAQ. Trimming removed 4 bases at V and 3 bases at J, with 21 bases between. CDR3 length: 17 residues. DNA of the CDR3: TGTGCCAGCAGCTCCTACGCCGGGGTTCAGTTTTACACTGAAGCTTTCTTT. Its translation: CASSSYAGVQFYTEAFF.

In its sample, this clone was seen once. The CDR3 DNA reads as TGTGCCAGTAGTATATCCGCAGGTGTGGGCTACGAGCAGTACTTC. This gives the protein CASSISAGVGYEQYF. The V gene is TRBV19, the J gene TRBJ2-7; D gene unclear. Trimming shortened V by 2 bases and J by 3 bases, and 14 bases separated the two germline ends. The CDR3 length is 15 residues. Germline assignment: CDR1 LNHDA and CDR2 SQIVND (reference sequence).

This clone has just a few counts. The sample has other DNA sequences that encode this CDR3 too. The rearrangement joins TRBV9 to TRBJ2-1, with TRBD2 matching over 9 bases. This CDR3 is built from 13 residues. V lost 2 bases to trimming and J lost 10 bases; unmatched junction nucleotides: 4. Looked up from germline, CDR1 is SGDLS and CDR2 is YYNGEE. The CDR3 loop is CASSVSGLAEQFF. The DNA for the CDR3 is TGTGCCAGCAGCGTGTCAGGACTAGCGGAGCAGTTCTTC. Based on the CDR3 plus reference TRBV9 and TRBJ2-1, the full variable domain is DSGVTQTPKHLITATGQRVTLRCSPRSGDLSVYWYQQSLDQGLQFLIQYYNGEERAKGNILERFSAQQFPDLHSELNLSSLELGDSALYFCASSVSGLAEQFFGPGTRLTVL.

The chain combines TRBV10-3 with TRBJ1-1, with 7 bases aligning to TRBD1. The germline V gene encodes CDR1 ENHRY and CDR2 SYGVKD. The V gene end was trimmed by 2 bases and the J gene end by 4 bases; junction bases not matched to a gene: 1. The CDR3 runs 13 residues. DNA of the CDR3: TGTGCCATCAGTGAGACAGGGGTCACTGAAGCTTTCTTT. Protein: CAISETGVTEAFF.

Judged by abundance, this clone is medium-sized. The rearrangement links TRBV5-4 to TRBJ1-1; 8 bases align to TRBD1. CDR3 length: 14 amino acids. Germline values: CDR1 SGHNT, CDR2 YYREEE (reference sequence). V shed 9 bases and J 0 bases; nucleotides not matched to a gene: 7. The DNA for the CDR3 is TGTGCCACTCGGACAGGGACCATGAACACTGAAGCTTTCTTT. Protein: CATRTGTMNTEAFF.

The V gene is TRBV21-1, the J gene TRBJ2-2; whether TRBD1, the table's D call, matches the DNA was not checked. TRBV21-1 is a known pseudogene. The length of the CDR3 is 17 residues. The CDR3 spells CASSKDDRCSPTGELFF. CDR3 DNA: TGTGCCAGCAGCAAAGATGACAGGTGTAGCCCCACCGGGGAGCTGTTTTTT.

The chain joins TRBV6-6 to TRBJ1-1; perhaps TRBD1 as D (6 bases). CDR3 length: 13 amino acids. Trimming removed 7 bases from V and 3 bases from J, with 12 bases in between. Germline values: CDR1 MNHNY, CDR2 SVGAGI (reference sequence). The CDR3 DNA reads TGTGCCAGCACAGGGGATCCTTACACTGAAGCTTTCTTT. Translation gives CASTGDPYTEAFF.

The rearrangement links TRBV9 to TRBJ2-7; a weak D match, TRBD2 (7 bases). The V end lost 2 bases, the J end lost 2 bases, and 11 bases lay between the germline ends. This CDR3 has 14 amino acids. The germline V gene has CDR1 SGDLS and CDR2 YYNGEE. This chain's CDR3 is CASSVGGAPYEQYF. The CDR3 DNA reads TGTGCCAGCAGCGTGGGGGGGGCCCCCTACGAGCAGTACTTC. The entire variable domain, with the rest obtained from reference TRBV9 and TRBJ2-7, is as follows: DSGVTQTPKHLITATGQRVTLRCSPRSGDLSVYWYQQSLDQGLQFLIQYYNGEERAKGNILERFSAQQFPDLHSELNLSSLELGDSALYFCASSVGGAPYEQYFGPGTRLTVT.

As DNA, the CDR3 is TGTGCCAGAAACCTGGGGGCGGAGACCCAGTACTTC. Encoded protein: CARNLGAETQYF. The chain links TRBV7-5 to TRBJ2-5; TRBD1, the table's D call, lacks a check against the DNA. TRBV7-5 is annotated as a pseudogene. CDR3 size: 12 residues.

Comment on this clone: One end of the junction does not line up with germline, which may come from a read error. The chain is built from TRBV7-9 and TRBJ2-3, with D tentatively TRBD2 (5 bases). This CDR3 has 16 amino acids. The germline gives CDR1 SEHNR, CDR2 FQNEAQ (reference sequence). The CDR3 bases are TGTTCCAGCAGTACCGGGGTAGTAGTAGCCACAGATACGCAGTATTTT. Protein: CSSSTGVVVATDTQYF.